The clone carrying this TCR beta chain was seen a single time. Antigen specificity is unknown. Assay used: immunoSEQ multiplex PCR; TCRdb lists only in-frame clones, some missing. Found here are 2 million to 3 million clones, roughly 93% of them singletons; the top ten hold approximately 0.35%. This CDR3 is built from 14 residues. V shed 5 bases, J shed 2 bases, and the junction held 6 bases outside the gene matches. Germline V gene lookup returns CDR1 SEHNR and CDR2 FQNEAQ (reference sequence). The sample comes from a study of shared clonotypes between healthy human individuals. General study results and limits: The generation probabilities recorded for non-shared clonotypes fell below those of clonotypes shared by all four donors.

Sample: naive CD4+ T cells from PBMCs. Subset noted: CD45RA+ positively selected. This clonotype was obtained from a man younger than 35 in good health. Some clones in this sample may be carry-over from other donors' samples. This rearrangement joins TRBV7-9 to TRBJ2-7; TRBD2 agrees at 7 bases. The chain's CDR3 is CASSPRTRAYEQYF. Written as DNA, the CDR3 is TGTGCCAGCAGCCCCAGGACTAGAGCCTACGAGCAGTACTTC.